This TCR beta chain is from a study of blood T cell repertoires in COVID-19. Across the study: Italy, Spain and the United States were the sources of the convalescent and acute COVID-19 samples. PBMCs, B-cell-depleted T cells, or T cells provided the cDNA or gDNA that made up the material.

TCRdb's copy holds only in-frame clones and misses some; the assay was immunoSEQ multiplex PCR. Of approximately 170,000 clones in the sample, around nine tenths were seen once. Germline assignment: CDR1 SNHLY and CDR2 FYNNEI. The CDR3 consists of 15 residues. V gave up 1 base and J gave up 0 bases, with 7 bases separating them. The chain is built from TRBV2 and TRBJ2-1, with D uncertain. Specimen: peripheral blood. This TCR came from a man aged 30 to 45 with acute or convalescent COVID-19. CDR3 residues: CASSEGISSYNEQFF. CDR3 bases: TGTGCCAGCAGTGAAGGTATCAGCTCCTACAATGAGCAGTTCTTC.